Listed below are T cell receptor beta chains from one sample, sequenced in a study of radiotherapy plus CTLA-4 blockade in lung cancer. Measured with immunoSEQ multiplex PCR; TCRdb has only the in-frame clones, and not every one. The repertoire includes about 29,000 clones, 70% to 90% of them detected once, and around 23% sits in the top ten. The sequences come from peripheral blood, collected from a patient treated with radiotherapy plus ipilimumab. The receptors originated from a human donor with non-small cell lung cancer that progressed on radiotherapy plus ipilimumab. Each CDR3 is given with its conserved first and last residue. D genes are given only for firm matches. Clone size is stated in some rows and not others, as once, few, many or a class when expanded.

>TRBJ1-2|.|TRBV4-2|.
TGTGCCAGCAGCCAAGAAAGCAACAGGGAGTATGGCTACACCTTC
CASSQESNREYGYTF
>TRBJ1-2|TRBD1|TRBV5-1|medium-sized
TGCGCCAGCAGCTTGGACGACAGGGTTGTCTATGGCTACACCTTC
CASSLDDRVVYGYTF
>TRBJ1-5|.|TRBV2|.
TGTGCCAGCAGTGAAAACGGGGAGGACTATCCCCAGCATTTT
CASSENGEDYPQHF
>TRBJ1-1|.|TRBV7-3|.
TGTGCCAGCAGCTTAACCGGGGGGACGAACACTGAAGCTTTCTTT
CASSLTGGTNTEAFF
>TRBJ1-1|TRBD1|TRBV5-6|.
TGTGCCAGCAGCACCGGGACAGAGAACACTGAAGCTTTCTTT
CASSTGTENTEAFF
>TRBJ1-6|.|TRBV4-1|few
TGCGCCAGCACCGAGGGGGTTAATTCACCCCTCCACTTT
CASTEGVNSPLHF
>TRBJ2-1|.|TRBV11-3|.
TGTGCCAGCAGCTTAGACACAGGGCTTGGAGGTTACAATGAGCAGTTCTTC
CASSLDTGLGGYNEQFF
>TRBJ1-1|.|TRBV18|.
TGTGCCAGCTCCCCGGGGAACACTGAAGCTTTCTTT
CASSPGNTEAFF
>TRBJ2-1|.|TRBV27|.
TGTGCCAGCAGTTTTGGGGGGACCGGATACAATGAGCAGTTCTTC
CASSFGGTGYNEQFF
>TRBJ2-7|.|TRBV11-2|.
TGTGCCAGCAGCAGGGACAATGCCTACGAGCAGTACTTC
CASSRDNAYEQYF
>TRBJ1-5|.|TRBV19|medium-sized
TGTGCCAGTAGCCGGGGGGATGCCGGCAATCAGCCCCAGCATTTT
CASSRGDAGNQPQHF
>TRBJ1-1|.|TRBV6-5|.
TGTGCCAGCAGTTACGACAACGTGGCTTTCTTT
CASSYDNVAFF
>TRBJ1-1|TRBD1|TRBV6-4|few
TGTGCCAGCAGCAATCTGGGGACAGGTGAAGCTTTCTTT
CASSNLGTGEAFF
>TRBJ2-3|.|TRBV4-1|.
TGCGCCAGCAGCCAAAGCCCTAAAGATACGCAGTATTTT
CASSQSPKDTQYF
>TRBJ2-3|.|TRBV7-3|.
TGTGCCAGCAGCGCCCAGGGGGGTTTGGATACGCAGTATTTT
CASSAQGGLDTQYF
>TRBJ1-1|.|TRBV25-1|.
TGTGCCAGCAGTGAATTGCAGGCCACTGAAGCTTTCTTT
CASSELQATEAFF
>TRBJ2-7|TRBD1|TRBV4-3|once
TGCGCCAGCAGCCATCAGGACAGGGACCCCTACTACGAGCAGTACTTC
CASSHQDRDPYYEQYF
>TRBJ2-5|TRBD1|TRBV4-3|.
TGCGCCAGCAGCCAAGACCAGACAGGGACAGAGACCCAGTACTTC
CASSQDQTGTETQYF
>TRBJ2-2|TRBD2|TRBV27|.
TGTGCCAGCAGCCGGGGGGGCTACACCGGGGAGCTGTTTTTT
CASSRGGYTGELFF
>TRBJ1-5|TRBD1|TRBV19|once
TGTGCCAGTAGTACGCTGGGACAGGGCAATCAGCCCCAGCATTTT
CASSTLGQGNQPQHF
>TRBJ1-4|.|TRBV28|.
TGTGCCAGCAGTTCCCTAAATGAAAAACTGTTTTTT
CASSSLNEKLFF
>TRBJ1-1|TRBD1|TRBV6-4|.
TGTGCCAGCAGGGGGAACCAGGGGGACACTGAAGCTTTCTTT
CASRGNQGDTEAFF
>TRBJ2-1|.|TRBV2|.
TGTGCCAGCAGTGAAAACCCCAGAGGGAGCTCCTACAATGAGCAGTTCTTC
CASSENPRGSSYNEQFF
>TRBJ2-3|.|TRBV19|.
TGTGCCAGTAGTCAGGGGGCCGGGGGGTCCACAGATACGCAGTATTTT
CASSQGAGGSTDTQYF